The 18 T cell receptor beta chains given below trace back to one sample, sequenced in a study of blood T cell repertoires in COVID-19. Some clones are missing from TCRdb's copy, which holds only in-frame ones; the method was immunoSEQ multiplex PCR. The table shows nearly 200,000 clones, with around four fifths occurring only once. The source material was peripheral blood. The origin of the receptors is a man in his sixties with COVID-19, enrolled during active disease.

The chain carries TRBV27 and TRBJ2-7; 7 bases fit TRBD1. With 6 bases clipped from V and 1 base from J, the junction kept 3 bases outside the gene matches. This CDR3 contains 13 residues. Germline V gene sequence: CDR1 MNHEY, CDR2 SMNVEV (reference sequence). DNA for the CDR3: TGTGCCAGCAGCCACAGGGGTTCCTACGAGCAGTACTTC. Translation gives CASSHRGSYEQYF.

The chain links TRBV7-7 to TRBJ2-3, with 14 bases lining up with TRBD2. The V gene end was trimmed by 5 bases and the J gene end by 5 bases; junction bases not matched to a gene: 6. Germline loops: CDR1 SSHAT, CDR2 FNYEAQ (reference sequence). The CDR3 has 16 residues. The CDR3 protein is CASSPGLAGVGDTQYF. The CDR3 DNA sequence: TGTGCCAGCAGCCCGGGACTAGCGGGAGTGGGAGATACGCAGTATTTT.

The chain joins TRBV5-3 to TRBJ2-7; a possible D gene is TRBD2 (5 bases). TRBV5-3 carries the ORF label, with uncertain function. The CDR3 length is 15 residues. V was pared by 4 bases and J by 4 bases, with 18 bases between. For the CDR3, the DNA is TGTGCCAGAAGCGTCGGGATCCTAATCTCTTACGAGCAGTACTTC. This translates into CARSVGILISYEQYF.

This clone was counted between two and nine times. The V call is TRBV2, the J call TRBJ1-3; 10 bases are a match to TRBD1. CDR1 is SNHLY and CDR2 is FYNNEI in the germline V gene. This CDR3 has 16 amino acids. V lost 5 bases, J lost 1 base, and 5 bases stayed unmatched. Here the CDR3 reads CASSLGTGVSGNTIYF. In DNA, the CDR3 is TGTGCCAGCAGTCTTGGGACAGGGGTTTCTGGAAACACCATATATTTT.

The V gene is TRBV7-2, the J gene TRBJ1-1, with 7 bases lining up with TRBD1. Per germline, CDR1 SGHTA and CDR2 FQGNSA. With V trimmed by 4 bases and J by 9 bases, 8 bases remained unmatched. This CDR3 is built from 13 residues. The CDR3 loop reads CASSWGQPNQAFF. CDR3 sequence (DNA): TGTGCCAGCAGCTGGGGACAGCCTAACCAAGCTTTCTTT. Full variable domain (missing parts from reference TRBV7-2 and TRBJ1-1): GAGVSQSPSNKVTEKGKDVELRCDPISGHTALYWYRQSLGQGLEFLIYFQGNSAPDKSGLPSDRFSAERTGGSVSTLTIQRTQQEDSAVYLCASSWGQPNQAFFGQGTRLTVV.

This rearrangement joins TRBV19 to TRBJ2-1; 8 bases are shared with TRBD1. Germline V gene lookup returns CDR1 LNHDA and CDR2 SQIVND (reference sequence). The CDR3 is 18 amino acids. J was trimmed by 3 bases and V by 5 bases; bases with no gene match: 15. The CDR3 region is CASSPQDRVGAVYNEQFF. DNA for the CDR3: TGTGCCAGTAGTCCCCAGGACAGGGTCGGAGCGGTCTACAATGAGCAGTTCTTC. Complete variable domain (other parts from reference TRBV19 and TRBJ2-1): DGGITQSPKYLFRKEGQNVTLSCEQNLNHDAMYWYRQDPGQGLRLIYYSQIVNDFQKGDIAEGYSVSREKKESFPLTVTSAQKNPTAFYLCASSPQDRVGAVYNEQFFGPGTRLTVL.

The chain has TRBV6-5 and TRBJ2-7; D is undetermined. From germline, CDR1 is MNHEY and CDR2 SVGAGI. V lost 2 bases, J lost 3 bases, and 8 bases lay in between. The CDR3 consists of 13 residues. The CDR3 sequence: CASSYARNYEQYF. The CDR3 DNA reads as TGTGCCAGCAGTTACGCTAGAAACTACGAGCAGTACTTC.

This clone was counted a single time. J is TRBJ2-1 and V is TRBV7-2, with 11 bases matching TRBD1. CDR3 length: 16 amino acids. Germline CDR1 is SGHTA and CDR2 is FQGNSA. Unmatched junction bases numbered 12, after V lost 5 bases and J lost 9 bases. The CDR3 nucleotides read TGTGCCAGCAGCCTGGTCCACGGGACAGGGGGGGGTGAGCAGTTCTTC. Its protein product is CASSLVHGTGGGEQFF.

Comments on this clone: The same CDR3 also results from other DNA sequences found in this sample. The V gene is TRBV5-4, the J gene TRBJ1-1; D is possibly TRBD1 (5 bases). This CDR3 spans 14 amino acids. In germline, CDR1 is SGHNT, CDR2 YYREEE (reference sequence). Trimming took off 1 base at V and 0 bases at J, with 7 bases between the two ends. This chain's CDR3 is CASSLRTMNTEAFF. In DNA form, the CDR3 reads TGTGCCAGCAGCTTGAGGACAATGAACACTGAAGCTTTCTTT.

V usage is TRBV4-1 and J usage is TRBJ1-4; D might be TRBD1 (5 bases). With 2 bases removed from V and 2 bases from J, the gap between germline ends came to 9 bases. Germline CDR1 is MGHRA and CDR2 is YSYEKL. The CDR3 has 15 amino acids. The CDR3 coding sequence is TGCGCCAGCAGCCAATGGGGGGAGACTAATGAAAAACTGTTTTTT. Protein sequence: CASSQWGETNEKLFF.

The chain uses TRBV7-9 and TRBJ1-2; no definite D call. Trimming removed 4 bases at V and 3 bases at J, with 9 bases between. The CDR3 runs to 13 residues. Germline assignment: CDR1 SEHNR and CDR2 FQNEAQ (reference sequence). The CDR3 nucleotides are TGTGCCAGCAGCTCCGAGGGCGACTATGGCTACACCTTC. Its protein is CASSSEGDYGYTF. The full variable domain, in which reference TRBV7-9 and TRBJ1-2 provide the parts outside the CDR3, is DTGVSQNPRHKITKRGQNVTFRCDPISEHNRLYWYRQTLGQGPEFLTYFQNEAQLEKSRLLSDRFSAERPKGSFSTLEIQRTEQGDSAMYLCASSSEGDYGYTFGSGTRLTVV.

The chain carries TRBV6-2 or TRBV6-3 and TRBJ1-5; possible D gene TRBD1, 5 bases. This CDR3 is 15 amino acids long. V was pared by 0 bases and J by 7 bases, with 13 bases between. Germline CDR1 reads MNHEY; CDR2 reads SVGEGT. The DNA for the CDR3 is TGTGCCAGCAGTTACTCGAACCCAGGGCGACAGCCCCAGCATTTT. Its translation: CASSYSNPGRQPQHF.

The chain's CDR3 is CASRGQGASEAFF. Written as DNA, the CDR3 is TGTGCCAGCAGGGGACAGGGGGCATCTGAAGCTTTCTTT. The chain couples TRBV6-5 to TRBJ1-1; 12 nucleotides align to TRBD1. Germline loops: CDR1 MNHEY, CDR2 SVGAGI. Trimming removed 6 bases from V and 6 bases from J; junction bases left unmatched: 2. This CDR3 has 13 amino acids.

This chain connects TRBV6-1 to TRBJ1-1, with TRBD1 matching 10 bases. Germline-derived CDR1 and CDR2 are MNHNS and SASEGT. V gave up 4 bases and J gave up 4 bases; unmatched junction bases: 9. The CDR3 runs to 16 residues. The CDR3 region is CASSGPPGQGTTEAFF. The CDR3 region has the DNA TGTGCCAGCAGTGGACCCCCGGGACAGGGGACCACTGAAGCTTTCTTT.

This clone showed up just once. V is TRBV7-2 and J is TRBJ2-7; 9 nucleotides agree with TRBD1. The germline gives CDR1 SGHTA, CDR2 FQGNSA. V was pared by 5 bases and J by 2 bases, with 1 base of the junction left unmatched. The CDR3 is 13 amino acids. The CDR3 coding sequence is TGTGCCAGCAGCCGGGACAGGGCCTACGAGCAGTACTTC. It encodes CASSRDRAYEQYF.

The genes are TRBV19 and TRBJ2-7; the match to TRBD1 covers 8 bases. The V gene's germline CDR1 is LNHDA and CDR2 SQIVND (reference sequence). The V and J ends lost 6 bases and 1 base, in that order; junction bases with no gene match: 2. The CDR3 is made up of 13 amino acids. CDR3 nucleotides: TGTGCCAGTAGGAGGACAGGGTCCTACGAGCAGTACTTC. It translates to CASRRTGSYEQYF.

The chain carries TRBV19 and TRBJ1-5; D perhaps matches TRBD1 (6 bases). The CDR3 has 16 residues. Germline assignment: CDR1 LNHDA and CDR2 SQIVND (reference sequence). The V and J ends lost 3 bases and 1 base respectively, with 13 bases between them. In DNA, the CDR3 is TGTGCCAGTAGTATTCCCTCAGGGGCGAGCAATCAGCCCCAGCATTTT. It yields the protein CASSIPSGASNQPQHF.

The chain is built from TRBV12-5 and TRBJ1-2; D is unresolved. This CDR3 spans 13 amino acids. Germline CDR1 reads LGHNT; CDR2 reads FRNRAP. The V end was cut by 0 bases, the J end by 8 bases, with 10 bases between. The CDR3 loop reads CASGLVRGGGYTF. The CDR3 DNA follows: TGTGCTAGTGGTTTGGTGCGGGGAGGCGGCTACACCTTC.